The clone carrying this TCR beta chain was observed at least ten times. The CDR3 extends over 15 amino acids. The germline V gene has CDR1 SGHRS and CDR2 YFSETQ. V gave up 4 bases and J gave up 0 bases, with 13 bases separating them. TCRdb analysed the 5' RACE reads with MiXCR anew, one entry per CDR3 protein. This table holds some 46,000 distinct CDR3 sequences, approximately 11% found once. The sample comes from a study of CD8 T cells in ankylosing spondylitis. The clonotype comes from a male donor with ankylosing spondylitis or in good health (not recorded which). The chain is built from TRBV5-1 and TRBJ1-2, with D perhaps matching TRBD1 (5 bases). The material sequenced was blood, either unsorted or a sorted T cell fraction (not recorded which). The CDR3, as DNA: TGCGCCAGCAGCCACGGGACGGCAGCTAACTATGGCTACACCTTC. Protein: CASSHGTAANYGYTF.